The rows below give T cell receptor beta chains drawn from one sample of a study of T cell clones after liver transplantation. TCRdb's copy holds only in-frame clones and misses some; the assay was immunoSEQ multiplex PCR. The sample lists some 80,000 clones; around 84% were seen once. The material was CD4+ T cells from blood, obtained roughly 48 months after liver transplant. The receptors stem from a human patient who received a liver transplant. The graft donor may be the source of some T cells. The CDR3 runs from the conserved cysteine through the conserved F or W. D genes are given only for firm matches. Size is stated for part of the rows, as once, few or many counts, or as a class when the clone is expanded.

cdr3_length d_call j_call v_call clone_size cdr3_nt cdr3_aa
14 . TRBJ2-3 TRBV5-4 . TGTGCCAGCAGCTTGGGGTGGGCCGGAGATACGCAGTATTTT CASSLGWAGDTQYF
16 TRBD1 TRBJ1-5 TRBV19 once TGTGCCAGTAGTACCTTCAGACAGGGAGGCAATCAGCCCCAGCATTTT CASSTFRQGGNQPQHF
19 . TRBJ1-6 TRBV7-3 . TGTGCCAGCAGGTTAAGAAGGTTAAGTTTAAGCTCCTATAATTCACCCCTCCACTTT CASRLRRLSLSSYNSPLHF
12 . TRBJ2-2 TRBV4-2 . TGTGCCAGCAGCACACGATCCGGGGAGCTGTTTTTT CASSTRSGELFF
15 . TRBJ1-1 TRBV12-5 . TGTGCTAGTGGTTTGGTACAGGGTTCGAACACTGAAGCTTTCTTT CASGLVQGSNTEAFF
15 TRBD2 TRBJ2-3 TRBV28 few TGTGCCAGCAGTCAATCCGGCGGGAGAGCAGATACGCAGTATTTT CASSQSGGRADTQYF
14 . TRBJ1-4 TRBV27 . TGTGCCAGCGCCCATAGCGGGGGGCTTGAAAAACTGTTTTTT CASAHSGGLEKLFF
17 . TRBJ2-7 TRBV18 . TGTGCCAGCTCACCGCGATTACAGCGGCAAACCTCCTACGAGCAGTACTTC CASSPRLQRQTSYEQYF
15 . TRBJ1-2 TRBV29-1 . TGCAGCGTTGAAGATGGGACGGATTTTAACTATGGCTACACCTTC CSVEDGTDFNYGYTF
11 . TRBJ2-3 TRBV6-5 . TGTGCCAGCAGTTACTTCGATACGCAGTATTTT CASSYFDTQYF
13 . TRBJ1-2 TRBV7-2 . TGTGCCAGCAGCCAGGGAAGCCTCGTTGGCTACACCTTC CASSQGSLVGYTF
14 . TRBJ2-1 TRBV30 . TGTGCCTGGAGTGTAAGGAGAGAGGCTGATGAGCAGTTCTTC CAWSVRREADEQFF
11 . TRBJ2-7 TRBV7-2 many TGTGCCAGCAGCTGGGCCTACGAGCAGTACTTC CASSWAYEQYF
15 TRBD2 TRBJ2-5 TRBV27 . TGTGCCAGCAGTTTACTGGCGGGGGGGCAAGAGACCCAGTACTTC CASSLLAGGQETQYF
12 TRBD1 TRBJ1-2 TRBV18 . TGTGCCAGCTCACCTGGGACAGGGGGCTACACCTTC CASSPGTGGYTF
16 . TRBJ1-2 TRBV19 . TGTGCCAGTAGTCTTAAGGGGGACGGAGCTAACTATGGCTACACCTTC CASSLKGDGANYGYTF
15 TRBD1 TRBJ1-3 TRBV30 . TGTGCCTGGAGTGGCGTGGGGACAGGCGGAAACACCATATATTTT CAWSGVGTGGNTIYF
18 . TRBJ2-6 TRBV4-3 once TGCGCCAGCAGCCAAGATTCACATTCACTCTCTGGGGCCAACGTCCTGACTTTC CASSQDSHSLSGANVLTF
15 . TRBJ2-1 TRBV5-1 . TGCGCCAGCAGCTTGGTAGCCGGGCCAACCAATGAGCAGTTCTTC CASSLVAGPTNEQFF
15 TRBD1 TRBJ1-1 TRBV27 . TGTGCCAGCAGTCGTCAGGGGGTGGGGAACACTGAAGCTTTCTTT CASSRQGVGNTEAFF
16 TRBD1 TRBJ2-7 TRBV19 once TGTGCCAGTAGTATGCTTCGTGGGACAGGGGCCTACGAGCAGTACTTC CASSMLRGTGAYEQYF
13 . TRBJ1-5 TRBV6-1 . TGTGCCAGCAGTGACACCGCACATCAGCCCCAGCATTTT CASSDTAHQPQHF
11 . TRBJ2-5 TRBV11-2 few TGTGCCAGCAGCTTATTCGAGACCCAGTACTTC CASSLFETQYF
13 . TRBJ2-3 TRBV27 once TGTGCCAGCAGTTTAGCGGGGTCGAATACGCAGTATTTT CASSLAGSNTQYF
12 . TRBJ2-5 TRBV30 once TGTGCCTGTTCTAGGGGACAAGAGACCCAGTACTTC CACSRGQETQYF
14 TRBD2 TRBJ2-1 TRBV7-3 . TGTGCCAGCAGCTTAGCGGGGGGGTACAATGAGCAGTTCTTC CASSLAGGYNEQFF
13 TRBD1 TRBJ1-2 TRBV5-6 few TGTGCCAGCAGCGGTGGGGACAGCCGGGGCTACACCTTC CASSGGDSRGYTF
19 TRBD2 TRBJ2-5 TRBV4-2 few TGTGCCAGCAGCCAAGATCGGACTAGCGGGAGGGACGAGAGGGAGACCCAGTACTTC CASSQDRTSGRDERETQYF
15 TRBD2 TRBJ2-5 TRBV7-2 . TGTGCCAGCAGCCAGCGTTTCGGGGGGGAAGAGACCCAGTACTTC CASSQRFGGEETQYF
15 . TRBJ2-3 TRBV2 few TGTGCCAGCGGGAAGACGGGGGGCCCCACAGATACGCAGTATTTT CASGKTGGPTDTQYF
15 TRBD1 TRBJ2-7 TRBV7-8 . TGTGCCAGCAGCTTAGTAGCAGGGGGCTCCTACGAGCAGTACTTC CASSLVAGGSYEQYF
16 . TRBJ2-2 TRBV4-1 . TGCGCCAGCAGCCTAGACTGGTCTAGGGACACCGGGGAGCTGTTTTTT CASSLDWSRDTGELFF
14 . TRBJ1-2 TRBV6-4 . TGTGCCAGCAGTCGAGACAGCAGGGACTATGGCTACACCTTC CASSRDSRDYGYTF
15 TRBD2 TRBJ2-1 TRBV5-1 . TGCGCCAGCAGCTTAGTTAGCGGGAGGAATAGTGAGCAGTTCTTC CASSLVSGRNSEQFF
15 TRBD2 TRBJ2-1 TRBV10-3 . TGTGCCATCAGACCTAGCGGGAGTACTGACAATGAGCAGTTCTTC CAIRPSGSTDNEQFF
14 . TRBJ2-1 TRBV11-1 . TGTGCCAGCAGCTTAGAACCCGTCCTCAATGAGCAGTTCTTC CASSLEPVLNEQFF
14 . TRBJ2-1 TRBV7-3 . TGTGCCAGCAGTCCGGGACTGGCCTACAATGAGCAGTTCTTC CASSPGLAYNEQFF
14 . TRBJ2-7 TRBV29-1 few TGCAGCGTTCTGAGGGACTTAAACTCCTACGAGCAGTACTTC CSVLRDLNSYEQYF
14 TRBD1 TRBJ2-7 TRBV29-1 . TGCAGCGTTGTTTGGGGACAGGGGGCGTTCGAGCAGTACTTC CSVVWGQGAFEQYF